These T cell receptor beta chains were read from a single sample in a study of T cells in Graves' hyperthyroidism and ophthalmopathy. Each CDR3 protein gets one entry after TCRdb re-called the multiplex PCR reads with MiXCR. This sample has approximately 700,000 distinct CDR3 sequences, with 45% found just once. The source material was peripheral blood or thyroid tissue (not recorded which). These receptors originate from an adult man with Graves' disease, either hyperthyroidism or ophthalmopathy (not recorded which). Each CDR3 is given with its conserved first and last residue. Fields, in order: D gene, V gene, J gene, clone size, CDR3 DNA, CDR3 protein. The D gene is left open where the match is weak. The size field is filled for only some rows; it gives once, few, many or a size class.

d_call: -; v_call: TRBV7-2; j_call: TRBJ1-5; clone_size: -; cdr3_nt: TGTGCCAGCAGTTTACCCAACCGCAATCAGCCCCAGCATTTT; cdr3_aa: CASSLPNRNQPQHF
d_call: TRBD1; v_call: TRBV10-2; j_call: TRBJ1-6; clone_size: -; cdr3_nt: TGCGCCAGCAGTCTGACAGGGGAGAGTTCACCCCTCCACTTT; cdr3_aa: CASSLTGESSPLHF
d_call: TRBD1; v_call: TRBV15; j_call: TRBJ2-5; clone_size: -; cdr3_nt: TGTGCCACCAGTCCCCGGGACAGGCCTAGCCGGGGCGAGACCCAGTACTTC; cdr3_aa: CATSPRDRPSRGETQYF
d_call: -; v_call: TRBV29-1; j_call: TRBJ1-1; clone_size: -; cdr3_nt: TGCAGTGAGGAGATGGGGAACACTGAAGCTTTCTTT; cdr3_aa: CSEEMGNTEAFF
d_call: -; v_call: TRBV20-1; j_call: TRBJ2-7; clone_size: -; cdr3_nt: TGCAGTGCCAGACCTGGCGGCGGCGAGCAGTACTTC; cdr3_aa: CSARPGGGEQYF
d_call: -; v_call: TRBV7-9; j_call: TRBJ2-7; clone_size: once; cdr3_nt: TGTGCCAGCAGCCGCGACGGACCCGGGGCGCTGAATTCCCACGAGCAGTACTTC; cdr3_aa: CASSRDGPGALNSHEQYF
d_call: -; v_call: TRBV7-3; j_call: TRBJ2-6; clone_size: -; cdr3_nt: TGTGCCAGCAGCTCCGACAGGGCCAACGTCCTGACTTTC; cdr3_aa: CASSSDRANVLTF
d_call: -; v_call: TRBV7-9; j_call: TRBJ1-1; clone_size: -; cdr3_nt: TGTGCCAGCAGCCACGACGGGGGAGACACTGAAGCTTTCTTT; cdr3_aa: CASSHDGGDTEAFF
d_call: TRBD2; v_call: TRBV7-9; j_call: TRBJ2-7; clone_size: -; cdr3_nt: TGTGCCAGCACCATCGGGACTAGCGGGGCCGAGCAGTACTTC; cdr3_aa: CASTIGTSGAEQYF
d_call: -; v_call: TRBV7-6; j_call: TRBJ1-6; clone_size: once; cdr3_nt: TGTGCCAGCAGAAGTCCCTTGGGGCTCGGCTCACCCCTCCACTTT; cdr3_aa: CASRSPLGLGSPLHF
d_call: TRBD1; v_call: TRBV5-1; j_call: TRBJ1-4; clone_size: -; cdr3_nt: TGCGCCAGCAGCTTGGAAGGGACAGTGGATGAAGAACTGTTTTTT; cdr3_aa: CASSLEGTVDEELFF
d_call: -; v_call: TRBV14; j_call: TRBJ2-5; clone_size: few; cdr3_nt: TGTGCCAGCAGCCAAGATCTCGACTGGAGACAAGAGACCCAGTACTTC; cdr3_aa: CASSQDLDWRQETQYF
d_call: -; v_call: TRBV2; j_call: TRBJ2-5; clone_size: few; cdr3_nt: TGTGCCAGCAGCCCAGCACGGACTGAACAAGAGACCCAGTACTTC; cdr3_aa: CASSPARTEQETQYF
d_call: -; v_call: TRBV10-2; j_call: TRBJ2-7; clone_size: few; cdr3_nt: TGCGCCAGCAGGGACCCTCACCAGGCCGGACCCACGGTCTACGAGCAGTACTTC; cdr3_aa: CASRDPHQAGPTVYEQYF
d_call: -; v_call: TRBV6-5; j_call: TRBJ1-2; clone_size: -; cdr3_nt: TGTGCCAGCAGTTACAACGGGGGACGGGATGGCTACACCTTC; cdr3_aa: CASSYNGGRDGYTF
d_call: -; v_call: TRBV29-1; j_call: TRBJ1-1; clone_size: many; cdr3_nt: TGCAGCTCTGGGGGGCGGGGGCAGGGGAACACTGAAGCTTTCTTT; cdr3_aa: CSSGGRGQGNTEAFF
d_call: -; v_call: TRBV9; j_call: TRBJ1-2; clone_size: many; cdr3_nt: TGTGCCAGCAGCGCCAGGGATGGCTACACCTTC; cdr3_aa: CASSARDGYTF
d_call: -; v_call: TRBV20-1; j_call: TRBJ2-7; clone_size: few; cdr3_nt: TGCAGTGCTAGAGATCGAGGCAGGGTCAAAAGCTACGAGCAGTACTTC; cdr3_aa: CSARDRGRVKSYEQYF
d_call: -; v_call: TRBV10-3; j_call: TRBJ2-7; clone_size: -; cdr3_nt: TGTGCCCAAGGACAGCTTGGGGACCCGGAGCAGTACTTC; cdr3_aa: CAQGQLGDPEQYF
d_call: TRBD1; v_call: TRBV24-1; j_call: TRBJ1-2; clone_size: many; cdr3_nt: TGTGCCACCAGTGATTTTACAGGGGATGGCTACACCTTC; cdr3_aa: CATSDFTGDGYTF
d_call: TRBD1; v_call: TRBV24-1; j_call: TRBJ1-5; clone_size: many; cdr3_nt: TGTGCCACCAGTGCGACAGGGGGCTTTGGGCAGCCCCAGCATTTT; cdr3_aa: CATSATGGFGQPQHF
d_call: -; v_call: TRBV7-2; j_call: TRBJ1-3; clone_size: -; cdr3_nt: TGTGCCAGCAGCTTAGTCCCAGGGATCTCTGGAAACACCATATATTTT; cdr3_aa: CASSLVPGISGNTIYF
d_call: -; v_call: TRBV24-1; j_call: TRBJ2-5; clone_size: many; cdr3_nt: TGTGCCACCAGTGGGGGGTACCAAGAGACCCAGTACTTC; cdr3_aa: CATSGGYQETQYF
d_call: TRBD1; v_call: TRBV7-8; j_call: TRBJ2-7; clone_size: many; cdr3_nt: TGTGCCAGCAGCTTAGGCCGGGACAGCTACGTCTACGAGCAGTACTTC; cdr3_aa: CASSLGRDSYVYEQYF
d_call: -; v_call: TRBV7-6; j_call: TRBJ2-7; clone_size: -; cdr3_nt: TGTGCCAGCAGCAAAGGGGGGACCACCATTTACGAGCAGTACTTC; cdr3_aa: CASSKGGTTIYEQYF
d_call: TRBD1; v_call: TRBV29-1; j_call: TRBJ2-5; clone_size: -; cdr3_nt: TGCAGCGTTGAGGCAGGGGGACAGACCCAGTACTTC; cdr3_aa: CSVEAGGQTQYF
d_call: TRBD1; v_call: TRBV5-1; j_call: TRBJ2-7; clone_size: few; cdr3_nt: TGCGCCAGCACCCAGACAGGGGGTTCCCACGAGCAGTACTTC; cdr3_aa: CASTQTGGSHEQYF
d_call: -; v_call: TRBV29-1; j_call: TRBJ1-2; clone_size: many; cdr3_nt: TGCAGCGTCGGGCGAGCTAACTATGGCTACACCTTC; cdr3_aa: CSVGRANYGYTF
d_call: -; v_call: TRBV7-8; j_call: TRBJ1-3; clone_size: many; cdr3_nt: TGTGCCAGCAGCTTACTGCCGGAAAACACCATATATTTT; cdr3_aa: CASSLLPENTIYF
d_call: -; v_call: TRBV6-6; j_call: TRBJ1-5; clone_size: few; cdr3_nt: TGTGCCAGCACAGGGTCATTAGTCGGTCAGCCCCAGCATTTT; cdr3_aa: CASTGSLVGQPQHF
d_call: TRBD1; v_call: TRBV29-1; j_call: TRBJ2-7; clone_size: once; cdr3_nt: TGCAGCGTTGATTCGGGACAGTCCCCTTACGAGCAGTACTTC; cdr3_aa: CSVDSGQSPYEQYF
d_call: TRBD2; v_call: TRBV9; j_call: TRBJ2-5; clone_size: many; cdr3_nt: TGTGCCAGCAGCGCAGCGACTAGCGGGAGTCGAGAGACCCAGTACTTC; cdr3_aa: CASSAATSGSRETQYF
d_call: -; v_call: TRBV7-2; j_call: TRBJ1-4; clone_size: many; cdr3_nt: TGTGCCAGCAGCTTAGCAGGGTTGAATGAAAAACTGTTTTTT; cdr3_aa: CASSLAGLNEKLFF
d_call: -; v_call: TRBV7-8; j_call: TRBJ2-7; clone_size: -; cdr3_nt: TGTGCCAGCAGCCACCGGGACGGATGCGAGCAGTACTTC; cdr3_aa: CASSHRDGCEQYF
d_call: -; v_call: TRBV9; j_call: TRBJ1-5; clone_size: few; cdr3_nt: TGTGCCAGCAGCGTAGACGGGGGATTCAATCAGCCCCAGCATTTT; cdr3_aa: CASSVDGGFNQPQHF
d_call: -; v_call: TRBV29-1; j_call: TRBJ1-1; clone_size: -; cdr3_nt: TGCAGCTTAGCGACCAGCTCTCGGAACACTGAAGCTTTCTTT; cdr3_aa: CSLATSSRNTEAFF
d_call: -; v_call: TRBV2; j_call: TRBJ2-7; clone_size: -; cdr3_nt: TGTGCCAGCAGTGAAATGCCCACCGGCTGGGACTCCTACGAGCAGTACTTC; cdr3_aa: CASSEMPTGWDSYEQYF
d_call: -; v_call: TRBV4-2; j_call: TRBJ1-5; clone_size: few; cdr3_nt: TGTGCCAGCAGCCAAGAGGTCGGGGGGAGCAATCAGCCCCAGCATTTT; cdr3_aa: CASSQEVGGSNQPQHF
d_call: -; v_call: TRBV7-3; j_call: TRBJ2-2; clone_size: -; cdr3_nt: TGTGCCAGTCTAAACACCGGGGAGCTGTTTTTT; cdr3_aa: CASLNTGELFF
d_call: -; v_call: TRBV29-1; j_call: TRBJ1-1; clone_size: -; cdr3_nt: TGCAGCGGACAGATGAACACTGAAGCTTTCTTT; cdr3_aa: CSGQMNTEAFF
d_call: TRBD2; v_call: TRBV5-1; j_call: TRBJ2-2; clone_size: few; cdr3_nt: TGCGCCAGCGGACTTACGGGGGGGCGCGCCACCGGGGAGCTGTTTTTT; cdr3_aa: CASGLTGGRATGELFF
d_call: -; v_call: TRBV6-1; j_call: TRBJ1-5; clone_size: -; cdr3_nt: TGTGCCAGCAGTGACGACGGGGCGCGGACCCAGCATTTT; cdr3_aa: CASSDDGARTQHF
d_call: TRBD1; v_call: TRBV10-3; j_call: TRBJ1-2; clone_size: -; cdr3_nt: TGTGCCATCAGCCAGGGGGCCGTCTATGGCTACACCTTC; cdr3_aa: CAISQGAVYGYTF
d_call: -; v_call: TRBV19; j_call: TRBJ1-2; clone_size: -; cdr3_nt: TGTGCCAGTAGCCCCAGGGTCGGCTATGGCTACACCTTC; cdr3_aa: CASSPRVGYGYTF
d_call: -; v_call: TRBV29-1; j_call: TRBJ1-2; clone_size: many; cdr3_nt: TGCAGCGTTGAAGAAGGGGTCGTCTATGGCTACACCTTC; cdr3_aa: CSVEEGVVYGYTF
d_call: -; v_call: TRBV27; j_call: TRBJ2-5; clone_size: once; cdr3_nt: TGTGCCAGCAGTCCCCCGCCCGAGACCCAGTACTTC; cdr3_aa: CASSPPPETQYF
d_call: TRBD1; v_call: TRBV25-1; j_call: TRBJ1-1; clone_size: once; cdr3_nt: TGTGCCAGCTCACCGCCACAGGGGGATGAAGCTTTCTTT; cdr3_aa: CASSPPQGDEAFF
d_call: -; v_call: TRBV7-9; j_call: TRBJ2-7; clone_size: once; cdr3_nt: TGTGCCAGCAGCACCCCAGGACAGACGTCCGAGCAGTACTTC; cdr3_aa: CASSTPGQTSEQYF
d_call: TRBD1; v_call: TRBV20-1; j_call: TRBJ1-5; clone_size: many; cdr3_nt: TGCAGTGCTAGAACGACAGGGGTGGGTGATCAGCCCCAGCATTTT; cdr3_aa: CSARTTGVGDQPQHF
d_call: -; v_call: TRBV14; j_call: TRBJ2-7; clone_size: -; cdr3_nt: TGTGCCAGCAGCCAAGAAGGGAGAATCTACGAGCAGTACTTC; cdr3_aa: CASSQEGRIYEQYF
d_call: TRBD1; v_call: TRBV20-1; j_call: TRBJ2-5; clone_size: -; cdr3_nt: TGCAGTGCGACGGACAGGCCCAATCAGCCCCAGTACTTC; cdr3_aa: CSATDRPNQPQYF
d_call: TRBD2; v_call: TRBV10-3; j_call: TRBJ2-5; clone_size: few; cdr3_nt: TGTGCCATCAGTGAGGGGACTAGCGGAAAAGGGGGGCAAGAGACCCAGTACTTC; cdr3_aa: CAISEGTSGKGGQETQYF
d_call: -; v_call: TRBV20-1; j_call: TRBJ1-2; clone_size: many; cdr3_nt: TGCAGTGCTAGAGATCGTGGGGGACAAATCTATGGCTACACCTTC; cdr3_aa: CSARDRGGQIYGYTF
d_call: -; v_call: TRBV7-9; j_call: TRBJ1-5; clone_size: many; cdr3_nt: TGTGCCAGCAGCTTAAGTCCCAATCAGCCCCAGCATTTT; cdr3_aa: CASSLSPNQPQHF